Sequencing of this TCR beta chain was carried out in a study of CD8 T cells in Susac syndrome. The study's findings and limits: As the study acknowledged, the number of individuals who were part of its TCR sequencing and HLA analysis was relatively small.

Random hexamers were used to reverse transcribe the RNA input (about 0.5 to 1 ug). TCR beta CDR3 was amplified by immunoSEQ multiplex PCR. This amplification extended across 54 Vbeta and 13 Jbeta segments. Each CDR3 protein is one row after TCRdb ran MiXCR on the immunoSEQ multiplex PCR reads. Among 160,000 or so distinct CDR3 sequences, approximately 95% were seen once, and the ten largest hold 0.15% to 0.2%. Points on this clonotype: Its antigen is unidentified.

Multiple sclerosis controls were treatment-naive patients with stable or active relapsing-remitting disease. This CDR3 has 18 residues. Germline CDR1 is SGHTA and CDR2 is FQGTGA. The V gene end was trimmed by 3 bases and the J gene end by 2 bases; junction bases not matched to a gene: 10. The chain uses TRBV7-3 and TRBJ2-1, with 10 positions matching TRBD2. The sample comprised CD8+ T cells from PBMCs. This receptor was taken from a human donor with multiple sclerosis. The CDR3 region is CASSLFGGLAVAYNEQFF. Written as DNA, the CDR3 is TGTGCCAGCAGCTTGTTTGGCGGACTAGCGGTAGCCTACAATGAGCAGTTCTTC.